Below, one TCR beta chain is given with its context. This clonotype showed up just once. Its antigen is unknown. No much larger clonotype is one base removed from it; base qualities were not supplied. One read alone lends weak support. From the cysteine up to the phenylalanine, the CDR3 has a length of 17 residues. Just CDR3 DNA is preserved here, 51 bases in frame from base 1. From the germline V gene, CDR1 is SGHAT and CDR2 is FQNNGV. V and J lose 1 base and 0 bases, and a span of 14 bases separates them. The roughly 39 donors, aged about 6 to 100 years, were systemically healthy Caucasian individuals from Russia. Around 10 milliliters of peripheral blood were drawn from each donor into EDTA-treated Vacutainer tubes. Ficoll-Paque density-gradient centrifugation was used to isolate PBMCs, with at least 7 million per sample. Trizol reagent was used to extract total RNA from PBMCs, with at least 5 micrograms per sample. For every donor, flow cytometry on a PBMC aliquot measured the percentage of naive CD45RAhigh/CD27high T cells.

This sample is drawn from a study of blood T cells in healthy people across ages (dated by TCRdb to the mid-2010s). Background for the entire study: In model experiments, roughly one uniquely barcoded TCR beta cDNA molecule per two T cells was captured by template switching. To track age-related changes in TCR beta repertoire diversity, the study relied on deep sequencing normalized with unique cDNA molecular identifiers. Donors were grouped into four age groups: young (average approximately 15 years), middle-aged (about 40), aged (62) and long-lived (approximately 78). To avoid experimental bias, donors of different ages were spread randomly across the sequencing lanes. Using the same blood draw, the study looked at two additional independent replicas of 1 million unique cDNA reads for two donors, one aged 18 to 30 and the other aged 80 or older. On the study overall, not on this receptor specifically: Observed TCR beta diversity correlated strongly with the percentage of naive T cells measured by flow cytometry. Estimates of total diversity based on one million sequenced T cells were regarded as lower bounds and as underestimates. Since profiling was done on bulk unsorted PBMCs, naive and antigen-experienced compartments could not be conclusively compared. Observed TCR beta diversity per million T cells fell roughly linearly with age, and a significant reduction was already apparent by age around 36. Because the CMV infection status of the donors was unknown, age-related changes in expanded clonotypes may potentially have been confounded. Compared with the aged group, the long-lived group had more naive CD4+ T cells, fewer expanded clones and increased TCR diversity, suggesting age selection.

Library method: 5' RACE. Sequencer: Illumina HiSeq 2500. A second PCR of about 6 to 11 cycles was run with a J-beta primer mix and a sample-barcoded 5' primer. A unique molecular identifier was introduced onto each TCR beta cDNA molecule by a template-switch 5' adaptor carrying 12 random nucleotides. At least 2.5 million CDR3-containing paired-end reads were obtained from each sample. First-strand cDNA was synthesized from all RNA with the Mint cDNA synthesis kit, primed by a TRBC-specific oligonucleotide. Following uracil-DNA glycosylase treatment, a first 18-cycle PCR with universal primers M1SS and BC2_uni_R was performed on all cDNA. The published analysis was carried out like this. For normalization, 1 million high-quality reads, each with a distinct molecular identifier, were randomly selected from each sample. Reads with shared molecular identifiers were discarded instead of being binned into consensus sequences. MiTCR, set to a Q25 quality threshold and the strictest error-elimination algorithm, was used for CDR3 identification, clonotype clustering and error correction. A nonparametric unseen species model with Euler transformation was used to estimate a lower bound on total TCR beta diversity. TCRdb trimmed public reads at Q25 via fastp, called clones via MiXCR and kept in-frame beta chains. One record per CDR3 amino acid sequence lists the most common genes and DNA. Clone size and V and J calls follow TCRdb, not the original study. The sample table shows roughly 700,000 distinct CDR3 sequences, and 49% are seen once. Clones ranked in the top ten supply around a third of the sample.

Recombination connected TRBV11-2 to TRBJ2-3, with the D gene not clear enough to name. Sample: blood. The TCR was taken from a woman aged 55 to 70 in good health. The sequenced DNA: TGTGCCAGCAGCTTAGTGCTTCTTGTGGGGAGCACAGATACGCAGTATTTT. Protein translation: CASSLVLLVGSTDTQYF.